This entry features one T cell receptor (beta chain) sequence. The antigen remains undetermined. Primers included in the PCR were 60 Vbeta and 13 Jbeta primers. Sequenced by immunoSEQ multiplex PCR; TCRdb stores in-frame clones only, minus some. Of approximately 200,000 clones detected, around three quarters appear once; the ten largest clones hold 1.5% to 2%. In germline, CDR1 is SEHNR, CDR2 FQNEAQ (reference sequence). CDR3 length: 15 residues. V shed 5 bases, J shed 5 bases, and the junction held 7 bases outside the gene matches. The data derive from a study of cytomegalovirus exposure and HLA in healthy donors. General observations from the study: Sequencing likely caused a cluster of highly shared sequence variants.

The chain uses TRBV7-9 and TRBJ2-1; 9 bases align to TRBD2. The TCR sequence derives from a man under 40 in good health and CMV-seronegative. The source material was PBMCs. The DNA for the CDR3 is TGTGCCAGCAGCAAGGTAGCGGGAGCCCACAATGAGCAGTTCTTC. It specifies CASSKVAGAHNEQFF.